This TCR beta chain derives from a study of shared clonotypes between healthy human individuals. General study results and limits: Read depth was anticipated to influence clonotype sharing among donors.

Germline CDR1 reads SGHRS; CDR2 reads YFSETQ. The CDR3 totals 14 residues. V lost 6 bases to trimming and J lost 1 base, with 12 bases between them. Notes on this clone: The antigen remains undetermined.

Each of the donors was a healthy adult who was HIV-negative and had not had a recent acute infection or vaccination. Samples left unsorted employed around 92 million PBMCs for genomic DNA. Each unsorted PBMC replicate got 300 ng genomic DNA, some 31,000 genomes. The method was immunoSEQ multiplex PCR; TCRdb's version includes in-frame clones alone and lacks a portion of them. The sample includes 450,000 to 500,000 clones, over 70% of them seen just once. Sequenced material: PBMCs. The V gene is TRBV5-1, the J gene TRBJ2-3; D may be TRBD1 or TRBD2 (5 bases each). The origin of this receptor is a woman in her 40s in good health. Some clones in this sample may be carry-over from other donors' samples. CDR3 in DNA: TGCGCCAGCACCTACATGGGGGGCACAGATACGCAGTATTTT. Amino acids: CASTYMGGTDTQYF.